The 9 T cell receptor beta chains presented below share a single source sample, sequenced in a study of identical twins. TCRdb reprocessed the 5' RACE reads with MiXCR, giving one entry per CDR3 protein. Among around 490,000 distinct CDR3 sequences listed, approximately 16% were seen once. The same sample was also studied in work on yellow fever vaccine responses in identical twins.

What was sequenced was CD4+ T cells sorted from blood. All receptors derive from a woman aged 18 to 35 in good health.

This clonotype was detected a few times. The rearrangement uses TRBV12-3 or TRBV12-4 and TRBJ2-6, with D tentatively TRBD2 (6 bases). The germline V and J ends were trimmed by 3 bases and 10 bases, with 10 bases remaining between them. The CDR3 has 13 residues. CDR3 sequence reads: CASSFPGGNVLTF. CDR3 in DNA: TGTGCCAGCAGTTTTCCCGGGGGTAACGTCCTGACTTTC.

The V call is TRBV29-1, the J call TRBJ2-3; 13 nucleotides align to TRBD2. Germline-derived CDR1 and CDR2 are SQVTM and ANQGSEA. V lost 4 bases to trimming and J lost 7 bases; unmatched junction nucleotides: 5. CDR3 length equals 14 residues. The CDR3 DNA sequence: TGCAGCGTTGGGACTAGCGGGAGTGTTAATACGCAGTATTTT. Translating gives CSVGTSGSVNTQYF.

This clonotype was detected ten times or more. The chain combines TRBV12-3 or TRBV12-4 with TRBJ1-5; D gene ambiguous. This CDR3 region has 14 residues. V dropped 7 bases and J dropped 6 bases, with 16 bases sitting between them. The CDR3 DNA is TGTGCCAGCAACCTAAAGGGTGTCGGTCAGCCCCAGCATTTT. It yields the protein CASNLKGVGQPQHF.

The CDR3 reads CSASSLAGGPQETQYF. The CDR3 coding sequence is TGCAGTGCCTCCAGTCTAGCGGGAGGGCCTCAAGAGACCCAGTACTTC. V and J are TRBV20-1 and TRBJ2-5; 12 positions agree with TRBD2. V shed 6 bases and J 2 bases; nucleotides not matched to a gene: 10. CDR1 is DFQATT, CDR2 SNEGSKA, per germline (reference sequence). The CDR3 is made up of 16 amino acids.

To note about this clonotype: Compared with germline, one end of the junction differs, possibly owing to a read error. The V and J genes are TRBV29-1 and TRBJ2-7; D possibly uses TRBD1 or TRBD2 (5 bases each). Per germline, CDR1 SQVTM and CDR2 ANQGSEA. The CDR3 runs 13 residues. The DNA for the CDR3 is TGCAGCGTTAGTCCGGGGCCCTCCGACGAGCAGTACTTC. This sequence encodes CSVSPGPSDEQYF.

The chain has TRBV4-1 and TRBJ2-2; perhaps TRBD2 as D (7 bases). Germline CDR1 is MGHRA and CDR2 is YSYEKL. CDR3 length equals 16 residues. Trimming removed 1 base from V and 5 bases from J, with 14 bases in between. CDR3 residues: CASSQAGGGGTGELFF. The CDR3 DNA reads as TGCGCCAGCAGCCAAGCGGGCGGGGGCGGTACCGGGGAGCTGTTTTTT.

In this sample, this clonotype turned up a few times. CDR3 nucleotide sequence: TGTGCCACCAGCAGAGATGGGGGGTACACCGGGGAGCTGTTTTTT. It specifies CATSRDGGYTGELFF. This chain links TRBV15 with TRBJ2-2; maybe TRBD2 (6 bases). The CDR3 has 15 amino acids. Trimming removed 0 bases from V and 3 bases from J, with 8 bases in between. Germline loops: CDR1 LNHNV, CDR2 YYDKDF (reference sequence).

In its sample, this clonotype was seen a few times. V and J are TRBV3-1 and TRBJ2-5, with 8 bases identical to TRBD2. The CDR3 totals 15 residues. Germline V gene data show CDR1 as LGHDT and CDR2 as YNNKEL (reference sequence). Unmatched junction bases numbered 4, after V lost 4 bases and J lost 0 bases. The CDR3 DNA reads TGTGCCAGCAGCCGAATTAGCGGGAACCAAGAGACCCAGTACTTC. It encodes CASSRISGNQETQYF.

This chain uses TRBV7-8 with TRBJ2-3; 8 nucleotides match TRBD1. The germline CDR1 and CDR2 sequences are SGHVS and FQNEAQ. The CDR3 totals 16 residues. Germline trimming cut 5 bases from V and 2 bases from J; bases unmatched to any gene: 9. The CDR3 region is CASSQGAGVLTDTQYF. The CDR3 DNA reads TGTGCCAGCAGCCAGGGGGCAGGGGTTCTCACAGATACGCAGTATTTT.